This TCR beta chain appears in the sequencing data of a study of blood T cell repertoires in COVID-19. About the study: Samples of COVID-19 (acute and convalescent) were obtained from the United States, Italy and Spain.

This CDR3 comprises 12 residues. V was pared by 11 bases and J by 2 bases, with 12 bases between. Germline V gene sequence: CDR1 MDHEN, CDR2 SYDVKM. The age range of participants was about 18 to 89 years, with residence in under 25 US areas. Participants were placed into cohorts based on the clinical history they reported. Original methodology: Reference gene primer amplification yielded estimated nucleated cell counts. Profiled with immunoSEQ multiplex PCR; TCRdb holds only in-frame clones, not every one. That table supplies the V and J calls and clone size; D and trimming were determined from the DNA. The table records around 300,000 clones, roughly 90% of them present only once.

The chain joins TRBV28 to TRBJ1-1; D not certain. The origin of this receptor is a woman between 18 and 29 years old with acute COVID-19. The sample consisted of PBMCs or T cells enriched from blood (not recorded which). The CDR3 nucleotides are TGTGCCTCCAGGAAACAAAACACTGAAGCTTTCTTT. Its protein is CASRKQNTEAFF.